The 19 T cell receptor beta chains in this list originate from one sample, sequenced in a study of shared clonotypes between healthy human individuals. Data came from immunoSEQ multiplex PCR; TCRdb stores just in-frame clones and leaves some out. The sample carries a few million clones, around 93% recorded once. Sequencing was carried out using naive CD4+ T cells from PBMCs. The subset denotes: CD45RA+ positively selected. These receptors came from a man aged 18 to 29 in good health. Some clones in this sample may be carry-over from other donors' samples.

This rearrangement joins TRBV9 to TRBJ2-1; D unresolved. CDR3 length: 14 residues. Germline CDR1 and CDR2: SGDLS and YYNGEE. With 0 bases removed from V and 3 bases from J, the gap between germline ends came to 7 bases. For the CDR3, the DNA is TGTGCCAGCAGCGTAGGGGTCAACTACAATGAGCAGTTCTTC. Protein product: CASSVGVNYNEQFF.

As DNA, the CDR3 is TGTGCCAGCAGCCAAGTAAGCCCAGGGAGGGATGGCACTGAAGCTTTCTTT. It yields the protein CASSQVSPGRDGTEAFF. J is TRBJ1-1 and V is TRBV4-2; D is perhaps TRBD1 (5 bases). Germline-derived CDR1 and CDR2 are LGHNA and YNFKEQ. The CDR3 is made up of 17 amino acids. V was clipped by 1 base and J by 4 bases, with 19 bases between them.

This chain links TRBV15 with TRBJ1-5, with D perhaps matching TRBD1 (5 bases). CDR3 size: 14 residues. CDR1 is LNHNV, CDR2 YYDKDF, per germline (reference sequence). Trimming pared 1 base from V and 5 bases from J, leaving 9 bases between. In DNA form, the CDR3 reads TGTGCCACCAGCAGAGGGGGCGCCCATCAGCCCCAGCATTTT. It translates to CATSRGGAHQPQHF.

The chain couples TRBV28 to TRBJ2-7, with D possibly matching TRBD2 (6 bases). V was shortened by 5 bases and J by 4 bases, with 15 bases between the two germline ends. Germline CDR1 and CDR2: MDHEN and SYDVKM. This CDR3 comprises 14 residues. The CDR3 is CASSPWPSEYEQYF. For the CDR3, the DNA is TGTGCCAGCAGTCCCTGGCCTAGCGAGTACGAGCAGTACTTC.

This rearrangement joins TRBV6-1 to TRBJ2-4; 12 nucleotides line up with TRBD2. CDR3 length: 14 amino acids. Trimming took 7 bases from V and 5 from J; bases not matched to a gene: 3. Per germline, CDR1 MNHNS and CDR2 SASEGT. CDR3 amino acids: CASISSGRENIQYF. The CDR3 coding sequence is TGTGCCAGCATTTCTAGCGGGAGGGAAAACATTCAGTACTTC.

The chain has TRBV6-1 and TRBJ2-7; 7 bases align to TRBD2. This CDR3 comprises 13 residues. From germline, CDR1 is MNHNS and CDR2 SASEGT. V lost 7 bases and J lost 4; bases outside the gene matches: 7. The CDR3 reads CASTRLAEYEQYF. DNA of the CDR3: TGTGCCAGCACCCGCCTAGCGGAGTACGAGCAGTACTTC.

The CDR3 loop reads CATSREPGTSEGYF. CDR3 sequence (DNA): TGTGCCACCAGCAGAGAACCCGGGACTAGCGAGGGGTACTTC. The chain combines TRBV15 with TRBJ2-5; 10 nucleotides agree with TRBD2. Germline CDR1 is LNHNV and CDR2 is YYDKDF (reference sequence). The CDR3 sequence is 14 residues long. After removal of 0 bases from V and 13 bases from J, the junction contained 8 bases not matched to a gene.

The genes are TRBV11-2 and TRBJ1-2; D not resolved. V was cut by 1 base and J by 5 bases, with 2 bases left in between. The germline V gene has CDR1 SGHAT and CDR2 FQNNGV. CDR3 size: 11 residues. The CDR3 coding sequence is TGTGCCAGCAGCTTAGTGTATGGCTACACCTTC. Encoded protein: CASSLVYGYTF.

The chain carries TRBV5-5 and TRBJ1-5; no clear D. The CDR3 has 14 residues. Trimming cost V 0 bases and J 5 bases, with 9 bases left between them. Germline CDR1 SGHKS, CDR2 YYEKEE (reference sequence). CDR3 protein: CASSLGVGDQPQHF. CDR3 DNA sequence: TGTGCCAGCAGCTTGGGTGTCGGGGATCAGCCCCAGCATTTT.

The V gene is TRBV29-1, the J gene TRBJ2-7, with D perhaps being TRBD1 or TRBD2 (5 bases each). V lost 7 bases to trimming and J lost 3 bases, with 13 bases between them. The germline CDR1 and CDR2 sequences are SQVTM and ANQGSEA. CDR3 length: 12 amino acids. The CDR3 reads CSAGWGNYEQYF. The CDR3 DNA is TGCAGCGCCGGATGGGGGAACTACGAGCAGTACTTC.

The rearrangement uses TRBV5-8 and TRBJ1-5; D is perhaps TRBD1 (6 bases). V gave up 5 bases and J gave up 4 bases, with 16 bases separating them. Germline lookup yields CDR1 SGHTS and CDR2 YDEGEE. CDR3 length: 15 residues. The CDR3 DNA reads TGTGCCAGCAGTTACCGGGACAATCGGAATCAGCCCCAGCATTTT. Translation gives CASSYRDNRNQPQHF.

V and J are TRBV9 and TRBJ1-1, with D possibly matching TRBD1 (5 bases). This CDR3 contains 14 residues. V gave up 5 bases and J gave up 3 bases, with 14 bases separating them. Germline V CDR1 and CDR2: SGDLS, YYNGEE. This CDR3 is CASSRQPPDTEAFF. The CDR3 nucleotides read TGTGCCAGCAGTAGACAGCCCCCGGACACTGAAGCTTTCTTT. Complete variable domain (other parts from reference TRBV9 and TRBJ1-1): DSGVTQTPKHLITATGQRVTLRCSPRSGDLSVYWYQQSLDQGLQFLIQYYNGEERAKGNILERFSAQQFPDLHSELNLSSLELGDSALYFCASSRQPPDTEAFFGQGTRLTVV.

V gene TRBV10-3 combines with J gene TRBJ2-1, with 10 nucleotides matching TRBD2. This CDR3 spans 15 amino acids. The V segment lost 3 bases and the J segment 4 bases; nucleotides outside the gene matches: 3. Germline-derived CDR1 and CDR2 are ENHRY and SYGVKD. For the CDR3, the DNA is TGTGCCATCAGTGAAGGGACTAGCGAGTACAATGAGCAGTTCTTC. Translated: CAISEGTSEYNEQFF.

V and J are TRBV15 and TRBJ2-1; 8 bases fit TRBD2. In germline, CDR1 is LNHNV, CDR2 YYDKDF (reference sequence). Unmatched junction bases numbered 7, after V lost 5 bases and J lost 10 bases. The CDR3 covers 13 residues. The CDR3 is CATSGVVAGEQFF. CDR3 DNA: TGTGCCACCAGCGGTGTCGTAGCGGGGGAGCAGTTCTTC.

V usage is TRBV7-9 and J usage is TRBJ1-2, with D maybe TRBD1 (5 bases). The CDR3 has 12 residues. CDR1 and CDR2 (germline): SEHNR, FQNEAQ (reference sequence). Trimming stripped 4 bases from V and 8 bases from J, with 11 bases between. CDR3 amino acids: CASSSSDRGYTF. The CDR3 coding sequence is TGTGCCAGCAGCTCATCTGACAGAGGCTACACCTTC.

V gene TRBV9 combines with J gene TRBJ1-5; no clear D. Germline CDR1 and CDR2: SGDLS and YYNGEE. The V end lost 6 bases, the J end lost 2 bases, and 9 bases lay between the germline ends. CDR3 length: 13 residues. CDR3 DNA: TGTGCCAGCAACCTAGACGGCAATCAGCCCCAGCATTTT. Translating gives CASNLDGNQPQHF.

The genes are TRBV29-1 and TRBJ2-1; D possibly corresponds to TRBD1 (7 bases). With 7 bases removed from V and 6 bases from J, the gap between germline ends came to 22 bases. From germline, CDR1 is SQVTM and CDR2 ANQGSEA. The CDR3 consists of 15 residues. The CDR3, as DNA: TGCAGCGCCCACAGGGGCGGGACGGGGGTCAATGAGCAGTTCTTC. Its translation: CSAHRGGTGVNEQFF.

This chain uses TRBV7-2 with TRBJ1-1; a possible D gene is TRBD1 (5 bases). CDR1 SGHTA and CDR2 FQGNSA come from the germline V gene. V was trimmed by 3 bases and J by 0 bases, leaving 14 bases between them. The CDR3 is 16 residues long. The CDR3 loop reads CASSFTAGIMNTEAFF. The CDR3 region has the DNA TGTGCCAGCAGCTTTACCGCAGGGATCATGAACACTGAAGCTTTCTTT.

The V and J genes are TRBV7-9 and TRBJ1-1; D uncertain. The CDR3 spans 15 residues. Germline-derived CDR1 and CDR2 are SEHNR and FQNEAQ (reference sequence). V was pared by 1 base and J by 0 bases, with 9 bases between. The CDR3 DNA reads TGTGCCAGCAGCTTAGGGAGGGCATTGAACACTGAAGCTTTCTTT. It codes for CASSLGRALNTEAFF. Filled out from reference TRBV7-9 and TRBJ1-1, the complete variable domain reads DTGVSQNPRHKITKRGQNVTFRCDPISEHNRLYWYRQTLGQGPEFLTYFQNEAQLEKSRLLSDRFSAERPKGSFSTLEIQRTEQGDSAMYLCASSLGRALNTEAFFGQGTRLTVV.